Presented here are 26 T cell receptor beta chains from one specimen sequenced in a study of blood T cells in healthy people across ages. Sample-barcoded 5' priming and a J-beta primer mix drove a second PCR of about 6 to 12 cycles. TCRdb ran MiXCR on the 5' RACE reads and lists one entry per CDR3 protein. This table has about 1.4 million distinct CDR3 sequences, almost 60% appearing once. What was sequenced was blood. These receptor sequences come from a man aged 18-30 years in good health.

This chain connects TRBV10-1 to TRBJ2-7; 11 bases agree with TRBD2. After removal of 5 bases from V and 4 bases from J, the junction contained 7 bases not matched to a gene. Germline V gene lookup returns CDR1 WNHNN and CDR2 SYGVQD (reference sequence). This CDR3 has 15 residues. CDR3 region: CASSYEPSGRYEQYF. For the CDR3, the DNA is TGCGCCAGCAGTTATGAACCTAGCGGGAGGTACGAGCAGTACTTC.

CDR3 in DNA: TGTGCCAGCACCATAACAGGGGCGGGCACTGAAGCTTTCTTT. This encodes CASTITGAGTEAFF. V and J are TRBV7-9 and TRBJ1-1; 7 bases fit TRBD1. Trimming took 7 bases from V and 4 from J; bases not matched to a gene: 9. Germline CDR1 is SEHNR and CDR2 is FQNEAQ (reference sequence). This CDR3 contains 14 residues.

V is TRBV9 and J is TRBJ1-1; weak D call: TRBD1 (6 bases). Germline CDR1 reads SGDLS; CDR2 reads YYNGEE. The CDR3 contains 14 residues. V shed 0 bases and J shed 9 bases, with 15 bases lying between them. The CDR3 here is CASSVGSGARQAFF. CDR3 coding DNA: TGTGCCAGCAGCGTAGGTTCGGGGGCCCGGCAAGCTTTCTTT. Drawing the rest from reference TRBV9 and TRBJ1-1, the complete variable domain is DSGVTQTPKHLITATGQRVTLRCSPRSGDLSVYWYQQSLDQGLQFLIQYYNGEERAKGNILERFSAQQFPDLHSELNLSSLELGDSALYFCASSVGSGARQAFFGQGTRLTVV.

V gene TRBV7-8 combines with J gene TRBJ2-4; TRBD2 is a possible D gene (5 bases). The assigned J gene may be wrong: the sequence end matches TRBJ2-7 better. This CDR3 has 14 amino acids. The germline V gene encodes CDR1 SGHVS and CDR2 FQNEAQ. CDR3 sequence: CASRGSGPRNEQYF. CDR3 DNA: TGTGCCAGCAGGGGGAGCGGCCCTCGGAACGAGCAGTACTTC.

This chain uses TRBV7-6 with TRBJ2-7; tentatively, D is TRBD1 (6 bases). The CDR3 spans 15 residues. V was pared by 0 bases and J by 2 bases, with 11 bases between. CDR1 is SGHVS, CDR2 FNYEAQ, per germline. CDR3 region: CASSLAGDIPYEQYF. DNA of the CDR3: TGTGCCAGCAGCTTAGCGGGGGACATACCCTACGAGCAGTACTTC.

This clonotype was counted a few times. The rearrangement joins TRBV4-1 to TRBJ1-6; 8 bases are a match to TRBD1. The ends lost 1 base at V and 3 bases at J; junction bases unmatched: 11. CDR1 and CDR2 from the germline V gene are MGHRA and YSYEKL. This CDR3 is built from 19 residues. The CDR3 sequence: CASSQGPPRTGLYNSPLHF. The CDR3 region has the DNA TGCGCCAGCAGCCAAGGGCCCCCGAGGACAGGGCTCTATAATTCACCCCTCCACTTT.

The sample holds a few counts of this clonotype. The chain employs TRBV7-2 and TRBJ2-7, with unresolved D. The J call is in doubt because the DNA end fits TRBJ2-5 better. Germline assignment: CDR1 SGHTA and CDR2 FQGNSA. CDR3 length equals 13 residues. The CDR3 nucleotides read TGTGCCAGCAGCTTAGTTGGATCAGAGACCCAGTACTTC. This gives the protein CASSLVGSETQYF.

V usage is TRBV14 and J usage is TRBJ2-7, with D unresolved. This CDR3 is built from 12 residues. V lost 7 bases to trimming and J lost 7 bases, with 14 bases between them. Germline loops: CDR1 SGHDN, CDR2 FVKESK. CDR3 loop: CASIPPGREQYF. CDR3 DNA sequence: TGTGCCAGCATCCCCCCCGGTCGAGAGCAGTACTTC.

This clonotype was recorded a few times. Written as DNA, the CDR3 is TGTGCCACCACCCCGAGCGGATCATCGGAGACCCAGTACTTC. Encoded protein: CATTPSGSSETQYF. The V gene is TRBV15, the J gene TRBJ2-7; D may be TRBD2 (5 bases). The J call is doubtful: the DNA matches TRBJ2-5 better. This CDR3 spans 14 amino acids. Germline CDR1 reads LNHNV; CDR2 reads YYDKDF (reference sequence).

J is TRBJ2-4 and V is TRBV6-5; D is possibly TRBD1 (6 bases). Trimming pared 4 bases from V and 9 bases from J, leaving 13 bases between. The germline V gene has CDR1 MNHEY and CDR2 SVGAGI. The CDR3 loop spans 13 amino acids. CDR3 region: CASSSQGRSIQYF. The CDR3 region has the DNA TGTGCCAGCAGTTCACAGGGTAGGAGCATTCAGTACTTC.

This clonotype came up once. In nucleotides, the CDR3 is TGTGCCAGCAGCCCCCCGGACAGGGGAATCGGTGGCTACACCTTC. Residues: CASSPPDRGIGGYTF. The V and J genes are TRBV3-1 and TRBJ1-2, with 9 bases aligning to TRBD1. The CDR3 consists of 15 residues. Germline CDR1 is LGHDT and CDR2 is YNNKEL (reference sequence). V shed 4 bases, J shed 7 bases, and the junction held 10 bases outside the gene matches.

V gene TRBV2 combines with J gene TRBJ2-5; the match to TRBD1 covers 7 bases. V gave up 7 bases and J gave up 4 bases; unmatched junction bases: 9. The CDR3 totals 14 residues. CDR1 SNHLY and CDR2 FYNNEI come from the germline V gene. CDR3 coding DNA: TGTGCCAGCATGGCAGGGGGTTTTGGAGAGACCCAGTACTTC. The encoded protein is CASMAGGFGETQYF.

The CDR3: CATSYRADEKLFF. CDR3 nucleotide sequence: TGTGCCACCTCTTACAGGGCGGATGAAAAACTGTTTTTT. V is TRBV10-3 and J is TRBJ1-4; a weak D match, TRBD1 (6 bases). Trimming left V 10 bases short and J 6 bases short, with 15 bases between. CDR1 and CDR2 from the germline V gene are ENHRY and SYGVKD. The length of the CDR3 is 13 residues.

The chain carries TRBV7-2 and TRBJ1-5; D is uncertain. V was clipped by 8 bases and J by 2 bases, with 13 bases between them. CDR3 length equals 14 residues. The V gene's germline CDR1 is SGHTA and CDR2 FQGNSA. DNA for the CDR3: TGTGCCAGCGCGGTAATTGAGGGCAATCAGCCCCAGCATTTT. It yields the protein CASAVIEGNQPQHF.

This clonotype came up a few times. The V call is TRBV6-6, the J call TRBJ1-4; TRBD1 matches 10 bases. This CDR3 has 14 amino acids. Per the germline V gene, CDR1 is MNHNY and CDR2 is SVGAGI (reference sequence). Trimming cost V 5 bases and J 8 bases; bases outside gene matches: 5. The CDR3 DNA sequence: TGTGCCAGCAGTCGACAGGGGGCTAGAGAAAAACTGTTTTTT. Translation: CASSRQGAREKLFF.

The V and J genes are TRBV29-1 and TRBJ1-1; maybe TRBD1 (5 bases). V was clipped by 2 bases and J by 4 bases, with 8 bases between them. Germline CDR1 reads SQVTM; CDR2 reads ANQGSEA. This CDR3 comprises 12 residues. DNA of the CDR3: TGCAGCGTTGAATTCGGGGCCACTGAAGCTTTCTTT. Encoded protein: CSVEFGATEAFF.

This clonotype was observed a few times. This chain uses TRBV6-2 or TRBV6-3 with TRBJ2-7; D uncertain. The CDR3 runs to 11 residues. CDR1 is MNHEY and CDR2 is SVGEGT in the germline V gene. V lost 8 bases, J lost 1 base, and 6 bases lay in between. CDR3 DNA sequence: TGTGCCAGCGGGGTTTCCTACGAGCAGTACTTC. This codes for CASGVSYEQYF.

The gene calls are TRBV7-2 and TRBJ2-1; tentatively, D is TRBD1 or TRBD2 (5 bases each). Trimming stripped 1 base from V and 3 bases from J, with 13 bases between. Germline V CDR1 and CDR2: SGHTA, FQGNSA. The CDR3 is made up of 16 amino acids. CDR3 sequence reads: CASSLEGTISYNEQFF. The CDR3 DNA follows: TGTGCCAGCAGCTTAGAAGGGACCATAAGCTACAATGAGCAGTTCTTC.

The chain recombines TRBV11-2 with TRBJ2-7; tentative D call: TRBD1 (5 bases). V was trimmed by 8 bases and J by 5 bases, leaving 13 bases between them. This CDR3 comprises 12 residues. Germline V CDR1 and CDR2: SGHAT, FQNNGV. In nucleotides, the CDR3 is TGTGCCAGCCGGCAGGGCCGGGACGAGCAGTACTTC. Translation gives CASRQGRDEQYF.

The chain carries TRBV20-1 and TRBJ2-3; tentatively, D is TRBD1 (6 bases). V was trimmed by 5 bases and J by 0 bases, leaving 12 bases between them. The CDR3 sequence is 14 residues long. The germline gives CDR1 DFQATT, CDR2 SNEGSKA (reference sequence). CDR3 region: CSARPGTSTDTQYF. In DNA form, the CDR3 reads TGCAGTGCTCGTCCCGGGACAAGCACAGATACGCAGTATTTT.

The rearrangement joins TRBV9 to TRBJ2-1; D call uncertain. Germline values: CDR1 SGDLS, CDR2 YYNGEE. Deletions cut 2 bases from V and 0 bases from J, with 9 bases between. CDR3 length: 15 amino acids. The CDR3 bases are TGTGCCAGCAGCGTTCGGTCGTTCTCCTACAATGAGCAGTTCTTC. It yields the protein CASSVRSFSYNEQFF.

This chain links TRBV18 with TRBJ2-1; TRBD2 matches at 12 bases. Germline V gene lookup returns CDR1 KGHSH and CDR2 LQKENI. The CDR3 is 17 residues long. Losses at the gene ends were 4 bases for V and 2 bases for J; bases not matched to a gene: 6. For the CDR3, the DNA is TGTGCCAGCTCACGAGGACTAGCGGGAACTACCTACAATGAGCAGTTCTTC. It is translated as CASSRGLAGTTYNEQFF.

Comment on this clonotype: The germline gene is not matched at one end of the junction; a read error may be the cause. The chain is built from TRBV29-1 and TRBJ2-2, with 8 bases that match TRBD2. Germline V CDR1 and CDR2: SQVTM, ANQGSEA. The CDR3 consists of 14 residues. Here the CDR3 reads CGVDLLAGTGELFF. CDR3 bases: TGCGGCGTTGACCTTCTAGCGGGCACCGGGGAGCTGTTTTTT.

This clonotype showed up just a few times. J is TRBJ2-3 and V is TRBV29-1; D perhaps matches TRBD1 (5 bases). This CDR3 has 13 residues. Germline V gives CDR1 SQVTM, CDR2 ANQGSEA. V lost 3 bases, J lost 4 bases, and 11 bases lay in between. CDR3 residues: CSVEGRAADTQYF. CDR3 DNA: TGCAGCGTTGAGGGGCGCGCTGCAGATACGCAGTATTTT.

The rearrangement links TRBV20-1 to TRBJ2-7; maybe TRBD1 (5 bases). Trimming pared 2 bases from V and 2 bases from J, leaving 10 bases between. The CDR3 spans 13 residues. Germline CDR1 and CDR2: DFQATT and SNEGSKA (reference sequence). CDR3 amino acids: CSARQGDPYEQYF. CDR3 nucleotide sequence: TGCAGTGCTAGACAGGGTGATCCCTACGAGCAGTACTTC.

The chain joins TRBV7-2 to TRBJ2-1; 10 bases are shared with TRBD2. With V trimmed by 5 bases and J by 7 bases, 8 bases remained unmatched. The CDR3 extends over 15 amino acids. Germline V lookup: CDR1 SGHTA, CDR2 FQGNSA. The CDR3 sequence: CASSKSGRAGNEQFF. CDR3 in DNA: TGTGCCAGCAGCAAAAGCGGGAGGGCCGGGAATGAGCAGTTCTTC.